The 12 T cell receptor beta chains reported below all come from one sample, sequenced in a study of blood T cell repertoires in COVID-19. Generated by immunoSEQ multiplex PCR, the TCRdb table keeps only in-frame clones and is missing some. The top ten hold about 17% of the sample, which has more than 100,000 clones, around 89% seen once. The sequencing sample was made of peripheral blood. The receptors come from a man aged 45-65 years with active or convalescent COVID-19.

This chain joins TRBV7-2 and TRBJ1-1; D remains ambiguous. The V gene's germline CDR1 is SGHTA and CDR2 FQGNSA. CDR3 size: 13 residues. The V end lost 7 bases, the J end lost 2 bases, and 11 bases lay between the germline ends. The CDR3 nucleotides are TGTGCCAGCACCACACGCACCAACACTGAAGCTTTCTTT. Its protein is CASTTRTNTEAFF.

The chain combines TRBV27 with TRBJ2-1; D remains unclear. CDR3 size: 13 residues. CDR1 and CDR2 (germline): MNHEY, SMNVEV (reference sequence). The V end lost 4 bases, the J end lost 3 bases, and 7 bases lay between the germline ends. The CDR3 sequence is CASSSLGYNEQFF. The DNA for the CDR3 is TGTGCCAGCAGTTCTCTAGGCTACAATGAGCAGTTCTTC.

The chain couples TRBV4-1 to TRBJ1-3; TRBD1 matches 7 bases. Trimming took 2 bases from V and 1 from J; bases not matched to a gene: 8. CDR1 is MGHRA and CDR2 is YSYEKL in the germline V gene. CDR3 length: 17 residues. The CDR3 DNA reads as TGCGCCAGCAGCCAATCCCAACAGGGGAGATCTGGAAACACCATATATTTT. Residues: CASSQSQQGRSGNTIYF.

The chain couples TRBV7-2 to TRBJ2-5; 7 bases line up with TRBD2. With 5 bases clipped from V and 5 bases from J, the junction kept 11 bases outside the gene matches. The CDR3 sequence is 15 residues long. Germline V gene lookup returns CDR1 SGHTA and CDR2 FQGNSA. CDR3 DNA: TGTGCCAGCAGCCCACGCGGCGGGGGTTTGGAGACCCAGTACTTC. This codes for CASSPRGGGLETQYF.

This clone appeared once. This chain uses TRBV2 with TRBJ2-2, with 7 bases that match TRBD2. Germline-derived CDR1 and CDR2 are SNHLY and FYNNEI. The CDR3 runs 15 residues. V was pared by 6 bases and J by 4 bases, with 8 bases of the junction left unmatched. CDR3 DNA sequence: TGTGCCAGCAGGAGGGCGGGAGTGGGCACCGGGGAGCTGTTTTTT. Translated, it gives CASRRAGVGTGELFF.

The chain is built from TRBV5-4 and TRBJ2-6; the D is unclear. V shed 0 bases and J shed 4 bases, with 8 bases lying between them. Germline loops: CDR1 SGHNT, CDR2 YYREEE (reference sequence). The CDR3 is made up of 15 amino acids. CDR3 DNA sequence: TGTGCCAGCAGCTTGGGGGCAACGGGGGCCAACGTCCTGACTTTC. Amino acids: CASSLGATGANVLTF.

The chain recombines TRBV2 with TRBJ2-5; no firm D call. This CDR3 has 13 amino acids. The ends were cut back, 7 bases at V and 4 bases at J, with 13 bases in the middle. Germline values: CDR1 SNHLY, CDR2 FYNNEI. This chain's CDR3 is CASTEHSRETQYF. The CDR3 region has the DNA TGTGCCAGCACCGAACATAGCCGAGAGACCCAGTACTTC.

V gene TRBV4-2 combines with J gene TRBJ2-7; tentative D call: TRBD1 (6 bases). The germline gives CDR1 LGHNA, CDR2 YNFKEQ. The germline V and J ends were trimmed by 3 bases and 2 bases, with 8 bases remaining between them. This CDR3 has 13 residues. CDR3 nucleotide sequence: TGTGCCAGCAGCCACCGGGACACCTACGAGCAGTACTTC. Translated, it gives CASSHRDTYEQYF.

The chain uses TRBV5-5 and TRBJ2-3; 10 bases are shared with TRBD2. The CDR3 sequence is 15 residues long. V was clipped by 4 bases and J by 2 bases; unmatched bases: 4. Germline assignment: CDR1 SGHKS and CDR2 YYEKEE (reference sequence). CDR3 region: CASSTGLAVTDTQYF. Here the CDR3 DNA reads TGTGCCAGCAGCACCGGACTAGCGGTCACAGATACGCAGTATTTT.

The rearrangement links TRBV29-1 to TRBJ2-3; 10 positions agree with TRBD2. This CDR3 has 19 amino acids. V lost 0 bases, J lost 0 bases, and 12 bases stayed unmatched. Germline V gene data show CDR1 as SQVTM and CDR2 as ANQGSEA. CDR3 protein: CSVEERELAGRRSTDTQYF. CDR3 sequence (DNA): TGCAGCGTTGAAGAAAGGGAACTAGCGGGGAGGCGTAGCACAGATACGCAGTATTTT.

The chain is built from TRBV11-2 and TRBJ2-1; D perhaps matches TRBD2 (6 bases). The V end lost 0 bases, the J end lost 6 bases, and 9 bases lay between the germline ends. The CDR3 has 14 amino acids. Germline-derived CDR1 and CDR2 are SGHAT and FQNNGV. The CDR3 nucleotides read TGTGCCAGCAGCTTAGATCGGGGGACCAATGAGCAGTTCTTC. This encodes CASSLDRGTNEQFF. The full variable domain, with the rest looked up from reference TRBV11-2 and TRBJ2-1, is EAGVAQSPRYKIIEKRQSVAFWCNPISGHATLYWYQQILGQGPKLLIQFQNNGVVDDSQLPKDRFSAERLKGVDSTLKIQPAKLEDSAVYLCASSLDRGTNEQFFGPGTRLTVL.

The V and J genes are TRBV7-8 and TRBJ1-5, with 8 bases lining up with TRBD1. CDR3 length equals 17 residues. Trimming cost V 1 base and J 1 base; bases outside gene matches: 6. Germline V gene sequence: CDR1 SGHVS, CDR2 FQNEAQ. The CDR3 protein is CASSLGAGGLSNQPQHF. The CDR3 DNA follows: TGTGCCAGCAGCTTAGGAGCAGGGGGCTTGAGCAATCAGCCCCAGCATTTT.